This T cell receptor (beta chain) appears in the sequencing data of a study of blood T cell repertoires in COVID-19. Participants spanned ages roughly 18 to 90 years and resided in roughly 22 US areas. In Cohort 3, a recovered donor had either two negative PCRs, clearance, or symptom resolution. CDR3 length: 15 residues. Germline CDR1 is LGHNT and CDR2 is FRNRAP. Trimming cost V 2 bases and J 7 bases, with 14 bases left between them. The table came from immunoSEQ multiplex PCR; TCRdb's copy has only in-frame clones and leaves some out. The sample lists about 130,000 clones; around 88% were seen once. The rearrangement links TRBV12-5 to TRBJ1-4; a possible D gene is TRBD1 (5 bases). The source is a woman between 50 and 59 years old who had recovered from COVID-19. The specimen sequenced was PBMCs or T cells enriched from blood (not recorded which). CDR3 region: CASGLFGGKGEKLFF. Written as DNA, the CDR3 is TGTGCTAGTGGTTTGTTCGGGGGGAAAGGTGAAAAACTGTTTTTT. Variable domain in full (rest from reference TRBV12-5 and TRBJ1-4): DARVTQTPRHKVTEMGQEVTMRCQPILGHNTVFWYRQTMMQGLELLAYFRNRAPLDDSGMPKDRFSAEMPDATLATLKIQPSEPRDSAVYFCASGLFGGKGEKLFFGSGTQLSVL.